This T cell receptor beta chain was sequenced in a study of cytomegalovirus exposure and HLA in healthy donors. Findings and limits, study-wide: Equally common other TCR beta chains were less clonally expanded than HLA-associated ones, a later analysis found. Data from an earlier analysis indicated that most TCR beta V segments were productive either about 90% or about 30% of the time. Highly shared variants forming one cluster were likely a sequencing artifact. Specificity for CMV antigens was confirmed in vitro for a few of the CMV-associated chains.

This clone was observed a few times. No antigen is known for it. PCR involved 60 Vbeta and 13 Jbeta primers. This table comes from immunoSEQ multiplex PCR, and its TCRdb copy is limited to in-frame clones, with some not included. The data contain hundreds of thousands of clones, about 77% of them singletons. CDR1 and CDR2 from the germline V gene are SGHNT and YENEEA. V was shortened by 1 base and J by 1 base, with 12 bases between the two germline ends. CDR3 size: 16 residues. The V and J genes are TRBV11-3 and TRBJ2-3; D is perhaps TRBD2 (7 bases). The sample comprised PBMCs. The receptor was derived from a boy younger than 18 in good health and CMV-seronegative. The CDR3 sequence: CASSLAGGHGTDTQYF. In DNA form, the CDR3 reads TGTGCCAGCAGCTTAGCGGGGGGCCATGGCACAGATACGCAGTATTTT.